The 11 T cell receptor beta chains reported below all come from one sample, sequenced in a study of blood T cell repertoires in COVID-19. The method was immunoSEQ multiplex PCR; TCRdb's version includes in-frame clones alone and lacks a portion of them. Among under 250,000 clones, around 80% were seen once, and the ten largest hold more than 10%. The sequenced sample was peripheral blood. Receptors were obtained from a woman between 40 and 55 years old with acute or convalescent COVID-19.

The gene calls are TRBV19 and TRBJ1-2; D is possibly TRBD1 (6 bases). The germline gives CDR1 LNHDA, CDR2 SQIVND (reference sequence). V was cut by 3 bases and J by 5 bases, with 10 bases left in between. The CDR3 contains 13 residues. CDR3 residues: CASSMGQTYGYTF. CDR3 in DNA: TGTGCCAGTAGTATGGGACAAACTTATGGCTACACCTTC. Full variable domain (rest looked up from reference TRBV19 and TRBJ1-2): DGGITQSPKYLFRKEGQNVTLSCEQNLNHDAMYWYRQDPGQGLRLIYYSQIVNDFQKGDIAEGYSVSREKKESFPLTVTSAQKNPTAFYLCASSMGQTYGYTFGSGTRLTVV.

V and J are TRBV5-1 and TRBJ1-2; tentative D call: TRBD1 (6 bases). This CDR3 has 13 amino acids. V shed 1 base and J shed 6 bases, with 10 bases lying between them. The germline V gene has CDR1 SGHRS and CDR2 YFSETQ. The CDR3 sequence is CASSLTGLDGYTF. DNA of the CDR3: TGCGCCAGCAGCTTGACAGGGTTAGATGGCTACACCTTC.

The gene calls are TRBV5-4 and TRBJ2-7; tentative D call: TRBD2 (6 bases). The germline V and J ends were trimmed by 2 bases and 3 bases, with 15 bases remaining between them. The CDR3 sequence is 15 residues long. Germline CDR1 is SGHNT and CDR2 is YYREEE (reference sequence). The CDR3 here is CASSFGGTGDYEQYF. The CDR3 bases are TGTGCCAGCAGCTTCGGAGGGACGGGGGACTACGAGCAGTACTTC.

Points on this clone: A read error may account for a junction end that differs from germline. The chain carries TRBV5-5 and TRBJ1-6; TRBD1 aligns across 8 bases. Germline CDR1 is SGHKS and CDR2 is YYEKEE (reference sequence). The CDR3 is 15 residues long. The CDR3: CVSRGTGSYNSPLHF. Here the CDR3 DNA reads TGTGTCAGCAGAGGGACAGGCTCCTATAATTCACCCCTCCACTTT.

This chain uses TRBV4-3 with TRBJ2-7; no reliable D call. The germline gives CDR1 LGHNA, CDR2 YSLEER. Trimming removed 4 bases from V and 1 base from J, with 11 bases in between. This CDR3 contains 14 residues. This chain's CDR3 is CASSRNTQSYEQYF. In DNA, the CDR3 is TGCGCCAGCAGCCGAAATACTCAATCCTACGAGCAGTACTTC.

This CDR3 is CASSGQSNQPQHF. Here the CDR3 DNA reads TGTGCCAGCTCTGGCCAAAGCAATCAGCCCCAGCATTTT. This chain uses TRBV6-5 with TRBJ1-5, with D unclear. The germline CDR1 and CDR2 sequences are MNHEY and SVGAGI. The CDR3 length is 13 residues. Trimming pared 8 bases from V and 1 base from J, leaving 9 bases between.

The chain employs TRBV6-6 and TRBJ2-7; 8 bases map to TRBD1. Germline V gene lookup returns CDR1 MNHNY and CDR2 SVGAGI (reference sequence). The V gene end was trimmed by 6 bases and the J gene end by 2 bases; junction bases not matched to a gene: 12. This CDR3 is built from 16 residues. The CDR3 nucleotides are TGTGCCAGCAGCCGACCCCCGACAGGGGTTGCCTACGAGCAGTACTTC. This translates into CASSRPPTGVAYEQYF.

The genes are TRBV3-1 (or the pseudogene TRBV3-2) and TRBJ2-7; D may be TRBD2 (6 bases). There are 13 residues in the CDR3. Germline CDR1 LGHDT, CDR2 YNNKEL (reference sequence). Trimming removed 1 base at V and 5 bases at J, with 9 bases between. The DNA of the CDR3 is TGTGCCAGCAGCCAAGGACTAGGTAACGAGCAGTACTTC. The encoded protein is CASSQGLGNEQYF.

The rearrangement links TRBV5-4 to TRBJ2-3, with D perhaps matching TRBD2 (6 bases). The CDR3 runs to 14 residues. Germline V lookup: CDR1 SGHNT, CDR2 YYREEE (reference sequence). V lost 2 bases and J lost 1, with 8 bases in between. As DNA, the CDR3 is TGTGCCAGCAGCTTATTAGCGGGCACAGATACGCAGTATTTT. Residues: CASSLLAGTDTQYF.

This chain connects TRBV29-1 to TRBJ1-1; D is possibly TRBD1 (5 bases). The germline gives CDR1 SQVTM, CDR2 ANQGSEA. This CDR3 contains 10 residues. Trimming pared 4 bases from V and 7 bases from J, leaving 7 bases between. DNA of the CDR3: TGCAGCGTTGTGGGGGGTGAAGCTTTCTTT. This encodes CSVVGGEAFF.

The genes are TRBV7-9 and TRBJ2-5; 15 bases are a match to TRBD2. CDR1 and CDR2 from the germline V gene are SEHNR and FQNEAQ (reference sequence). This CDR3 is 16 amino acids long. V trimming: 1 base; J trimming: 5 bases; junction bases outside the gene matches: 2. The CDR3 sequence is CASSLEGTSGRETQYF. Written as DNA, the CDR3 is TGTGCCAGCAGCTTAGAAGGGACTAGCGGGAGGGAGACCCAGTACTTC. The complete variable domain, with remaining parts taken from reference TRBV7-9 and TRBJ2-5, reads DTGVSQNPRHKITKRGQNVTFRCDPISEHNRLYWYRQTLGQGPEFLTYFQNEAQLEKSRLLSDRFSAERPKGSFSTLEIQRTEQGDSAMYLCASSLEGTSGRETQYFGPGTRLLVL.